The clone carrying this T cell receptor beta chain has just a few counts. Antigen specificity is unknown. The sample comes from a study of CD8 T cells in ankylosing spondylitis. The CDR3 is 15 amino acids. Germline values: CDR1 SGHAT, CDR2 FQNNGV. The V gene lost 2 bases and the J gene lost 1 base, with 12 bases spanning the gap. Study-level findings and limits: Earlier work had already found some motif variants in reactive arthritis synovial fluid and blood. The authors reported significant enrichment of disease-linked clones in matched ankylosing spondylitis synovial fluid. A motif of several highly homologous TCR beta variants was seen as apparently characteristic of ankylosing spondylitis blood.

The authors made TCR beta libraries by quantitative 5'-RACE with molecular barcodes. Each CDR3 protein is one row after TCRdb ran MiXCR on the 5' RACE reads. The sample includes about 800,000 distinct CDR3 sequences, 12% of them seen just once. The chain joins TRBV11-2 to TRBJ2-7; tentative D call: TRBD1 (6 bases). Sequenced sample: blood, either unsorted or a sorted T cell fraction (not recorded which). The sequence was obtained from a male donor with ankylosing spondylitis. The CDR3 nucleotides read TGTGCCAGCAGCTTACAACCAGGGGTGTCCTACGAGCAGTACTTC. This sequence encodes CASSLQPGVSYEQYF.